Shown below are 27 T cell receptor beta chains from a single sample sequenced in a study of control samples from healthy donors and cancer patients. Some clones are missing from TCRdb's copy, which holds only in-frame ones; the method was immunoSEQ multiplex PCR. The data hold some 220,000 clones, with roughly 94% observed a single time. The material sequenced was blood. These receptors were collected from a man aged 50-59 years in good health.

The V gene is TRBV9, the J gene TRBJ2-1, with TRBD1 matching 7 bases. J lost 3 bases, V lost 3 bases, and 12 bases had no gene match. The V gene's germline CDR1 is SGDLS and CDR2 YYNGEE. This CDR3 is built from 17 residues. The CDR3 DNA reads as TGTGCCAGCAGCGCCCGGGACAGCAATAGTGGCTACAATGAGCAGTTCTTC. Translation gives CASSARDSNSGYNEQFF.

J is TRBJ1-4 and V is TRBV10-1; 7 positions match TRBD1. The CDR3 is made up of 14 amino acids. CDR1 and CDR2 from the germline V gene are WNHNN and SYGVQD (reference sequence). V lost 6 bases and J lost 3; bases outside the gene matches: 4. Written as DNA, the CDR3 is TGCGCCAGCAGCACAGGGGATCCTAATGAAAAACTGTTTTTT. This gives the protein CASSTGDPNEKLFF.

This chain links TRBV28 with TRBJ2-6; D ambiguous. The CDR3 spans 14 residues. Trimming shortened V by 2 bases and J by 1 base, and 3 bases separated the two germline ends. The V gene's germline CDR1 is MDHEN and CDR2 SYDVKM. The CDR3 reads CASSLRSGANVLTF. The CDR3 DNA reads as TGTGCCAGCAGTTTAAGGTCTGGGGCCAACGTCCTGACTTTC.

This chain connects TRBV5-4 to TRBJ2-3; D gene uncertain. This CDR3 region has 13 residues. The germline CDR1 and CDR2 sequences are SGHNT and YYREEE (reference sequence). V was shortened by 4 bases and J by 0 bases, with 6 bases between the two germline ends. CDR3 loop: CASSADSTDTQYF. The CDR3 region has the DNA TGTGCCAGCAGCGCGGACAGCACAGATACGCAGTATTTT.

This CDR3 reads CASRPPGTSYGYTF. The CDR3 DNA reads TGTGCCAGCAGACCCCCCGGGACCTCCTATGGCTACACCTTC. The gene calls are TRBV6-5 and TRBJ1-2, with a possible D match to TRBD1 (5 bases). The CDR3 runs 14 residues. Germline assignment: CDR1 MNHEY and CDR2 SVGAGI. Trimming took off 6 bases at V and 4 bases at J, with 15 bases between the two ends.

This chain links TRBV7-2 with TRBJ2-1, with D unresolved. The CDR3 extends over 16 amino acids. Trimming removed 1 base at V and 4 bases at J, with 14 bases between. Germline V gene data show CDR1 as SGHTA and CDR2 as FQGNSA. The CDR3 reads CASSLGWGPYYNEQFF. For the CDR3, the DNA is TGTGCCAGCAGCTTAGGGTGGGGTCCCTATTACAATGAGCAGTTCTTC.

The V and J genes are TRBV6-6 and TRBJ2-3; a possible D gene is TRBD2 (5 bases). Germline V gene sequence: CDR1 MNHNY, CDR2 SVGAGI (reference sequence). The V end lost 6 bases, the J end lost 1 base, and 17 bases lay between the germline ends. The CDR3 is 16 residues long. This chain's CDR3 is CASSPVGSVGTDTQYF. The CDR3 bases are TGTGCCAGCAGCCCAGTGGGGAGCGTAGGCACAGATACGCAGTATTTT.

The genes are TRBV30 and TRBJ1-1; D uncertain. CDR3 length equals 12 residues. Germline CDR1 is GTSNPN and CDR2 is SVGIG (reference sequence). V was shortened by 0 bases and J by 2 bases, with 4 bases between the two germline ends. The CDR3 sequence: CAWSVVNTEAFF. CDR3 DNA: TGTGCCTGGAGTGTGGTCAACACTGAAGCTTTCTTT.

DNA of the CDR3: TGCGCCAGCAGCTCGACAGGGACCCAAGAGACCCAGTACTTC. Its protein product is CASSSTGTQETQYF. The chain combines TRBV5-1 with TRBJ2-5; 7 bases line up with TRBD1. After removal of 3 bases from V and 1 base from J, the junction contained 3 bases not matched to a gene. The germline CDR1 and CDR2 sequences are SGHRS and YFSETQ. This CDR3 spans 14 amino acids.

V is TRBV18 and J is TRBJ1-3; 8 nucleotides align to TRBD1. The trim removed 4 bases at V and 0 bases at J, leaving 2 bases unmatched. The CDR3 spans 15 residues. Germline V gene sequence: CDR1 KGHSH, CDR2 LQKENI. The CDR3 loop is CASSRQGTSGNTIYF. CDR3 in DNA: TGTGCCAGCTCACGACAGGGGACCTCTGGAAACACCATATATTTT.

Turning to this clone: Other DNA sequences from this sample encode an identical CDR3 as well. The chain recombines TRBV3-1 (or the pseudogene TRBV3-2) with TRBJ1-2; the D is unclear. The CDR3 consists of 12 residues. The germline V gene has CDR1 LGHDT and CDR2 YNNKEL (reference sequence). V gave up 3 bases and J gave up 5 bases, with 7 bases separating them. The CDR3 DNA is TGTGCCAGCAGCCAGGGAGGGTATGGCTACACCTTC. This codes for CASSQGGYGYTF.

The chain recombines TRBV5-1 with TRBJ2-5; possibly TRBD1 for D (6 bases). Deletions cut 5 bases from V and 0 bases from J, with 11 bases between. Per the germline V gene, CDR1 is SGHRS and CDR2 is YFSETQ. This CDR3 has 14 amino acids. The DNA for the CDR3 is TGCGCCAGCAGGGGGGACACGAACCAAGAGACCCAGTACTTC. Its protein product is CASRGDTNQETQYF.

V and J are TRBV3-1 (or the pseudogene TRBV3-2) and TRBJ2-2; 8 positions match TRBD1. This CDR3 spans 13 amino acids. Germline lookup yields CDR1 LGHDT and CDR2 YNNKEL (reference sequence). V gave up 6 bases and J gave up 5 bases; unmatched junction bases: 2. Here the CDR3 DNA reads TGTGCCAGCAGACACAGGGGGACCGGGGAGCTGTTTTTT. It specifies CASRHRGTGELFF.

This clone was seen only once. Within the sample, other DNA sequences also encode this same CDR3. The CDR3 region is CASEFGGRGGSDGGTEAFF. The CDR3 DNA sequence: TGTGCCAGCGAATTTGGGGGGAGGGGAGGGTCGGATGGGGGCACTGAAGCTTTCTTT. The rearrangement links TRBV28 to TRBJ1-1; maybe TRBD1 (5 bases). Germline CDR1 is MDHEN and CDR2 is SYDVKM. CDR3 length: 19 amino acids. V lost 8 bases to trimming and J lost 4 bases, with 32 bases between them.

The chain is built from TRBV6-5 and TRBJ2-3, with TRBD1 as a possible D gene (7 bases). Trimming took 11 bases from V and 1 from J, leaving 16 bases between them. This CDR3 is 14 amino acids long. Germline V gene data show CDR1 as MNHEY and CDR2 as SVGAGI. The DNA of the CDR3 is TGTGCCGTCAGGGGGGAACAGGGCACAGATACGCAGTATTTT. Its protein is CAVRGEQGTDTQYF.

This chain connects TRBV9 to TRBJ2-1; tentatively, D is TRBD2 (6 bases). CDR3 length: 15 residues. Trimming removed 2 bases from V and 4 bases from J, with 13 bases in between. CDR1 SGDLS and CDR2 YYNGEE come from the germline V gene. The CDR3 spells CASSVSGAAYNEQFF. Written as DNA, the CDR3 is TGTGCCAGCAGCGTTAGCGGAGCCGCGTACAATGAGCAGTTCTTC.

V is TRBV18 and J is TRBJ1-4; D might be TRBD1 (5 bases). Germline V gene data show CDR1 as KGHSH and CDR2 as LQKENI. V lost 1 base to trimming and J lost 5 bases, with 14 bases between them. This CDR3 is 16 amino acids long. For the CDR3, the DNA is TGTGCCAGCTCACCACGGGGGGTGAGGATGAATGAAAAACTGTTTTTT. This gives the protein CASSPRGVRMNEKLFF.

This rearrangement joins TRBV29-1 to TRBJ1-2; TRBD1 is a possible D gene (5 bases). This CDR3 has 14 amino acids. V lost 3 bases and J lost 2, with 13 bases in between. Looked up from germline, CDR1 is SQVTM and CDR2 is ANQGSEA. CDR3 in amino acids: CSVDSFDRNYGYTF. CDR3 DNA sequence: TGCAGCGTTGATTCCTTTGACAGAAACTATGGCTACACCTTC.

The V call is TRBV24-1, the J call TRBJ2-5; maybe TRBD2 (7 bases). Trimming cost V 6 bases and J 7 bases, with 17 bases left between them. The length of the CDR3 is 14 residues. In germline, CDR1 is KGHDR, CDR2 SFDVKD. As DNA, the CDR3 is TGTGCCACCAGTCGGAGGGGGGGGGTAGGGACCCAGTACTTC. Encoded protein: CATSRRGGVGTQYF.

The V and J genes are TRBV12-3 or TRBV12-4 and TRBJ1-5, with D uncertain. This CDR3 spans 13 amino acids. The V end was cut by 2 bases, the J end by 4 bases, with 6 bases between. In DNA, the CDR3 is TGTGCCAGCAGTTTACCGGGGAATCAGCCCCAGCATTTT. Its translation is CASSLPGNQPQHF.

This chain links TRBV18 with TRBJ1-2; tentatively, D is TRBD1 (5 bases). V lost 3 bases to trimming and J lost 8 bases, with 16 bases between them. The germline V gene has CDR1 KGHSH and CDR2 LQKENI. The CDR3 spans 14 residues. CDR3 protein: CASSPVQVEGGYTF. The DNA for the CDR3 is TGTGCCAGCTCACCGGTTCAGGTGGAGGGGGGCTACACCTTC.

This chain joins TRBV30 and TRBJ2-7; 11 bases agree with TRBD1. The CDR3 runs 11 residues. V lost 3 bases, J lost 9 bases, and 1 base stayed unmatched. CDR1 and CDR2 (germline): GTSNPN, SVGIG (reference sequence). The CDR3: CAWRGTGGQYF. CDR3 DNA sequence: TGTGCCTGGAGGGGGACAGGGGGGCAGTACTTC.

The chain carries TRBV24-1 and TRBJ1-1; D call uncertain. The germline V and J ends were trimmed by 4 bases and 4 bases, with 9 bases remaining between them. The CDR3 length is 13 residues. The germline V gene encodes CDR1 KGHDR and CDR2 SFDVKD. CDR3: CATSEPGSTEAFF. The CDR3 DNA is TGTGCCACCAGTGAGCCGGGAAGCACTGAAGCTTTCTTT.

The CDR3, as DNA: TGTGCCAGCAGCAGACGGGACGGCCGGAACACCGGGGAGCTGTTTTTT. It is translated as CASSRRDGRNTGELFF. The chain carries TRBV3-1 (or the pseudogene TRBV3-2) and TRBJ2-2; D may correspond to TRBD1 or TRBD2 (5 bases each). CDR1 is LGHDT and CDR2 is YNNKEL in the germline V gene (reference sequence). With 5 bases removed from V and 1 base from J, the gap between germline ends came to 14 bases. The CDR3 is 16 amino acids.

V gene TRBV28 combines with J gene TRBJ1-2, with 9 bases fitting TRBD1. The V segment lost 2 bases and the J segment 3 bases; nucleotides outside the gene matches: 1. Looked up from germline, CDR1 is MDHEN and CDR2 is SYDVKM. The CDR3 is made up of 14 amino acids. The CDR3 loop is CASSLGTGYYGYTF. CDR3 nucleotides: TGTGCCAGCAGTTTAGGGACAGGGTACTATGGCTACACCTTC.

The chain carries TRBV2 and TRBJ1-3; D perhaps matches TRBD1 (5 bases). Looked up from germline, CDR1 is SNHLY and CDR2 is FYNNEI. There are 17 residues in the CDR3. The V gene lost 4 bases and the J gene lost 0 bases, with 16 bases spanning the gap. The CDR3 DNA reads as TGTGCCAGCAGTGGATCGACAGAGATCGTCTCTGGAAACACCATATATTTT. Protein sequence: CASSGSTEIVSGNTIYF.

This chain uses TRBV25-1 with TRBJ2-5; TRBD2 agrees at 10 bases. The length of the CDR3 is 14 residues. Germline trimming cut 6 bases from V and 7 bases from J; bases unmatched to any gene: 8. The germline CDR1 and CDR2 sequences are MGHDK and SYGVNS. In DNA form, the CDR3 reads TGTGCCAGCAGCCCGAGCGGGGGGGCGGGGACCCAGTACTTC. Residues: CASSPSGGAGTQYF.